The TCR beta chain described here comes from a study of T-cell reconstitution after alpha-beta-depleted transplantation in children. About this clonotype itself: What it binds is not known.

Unique molecular identifiers tagged the TCRbeta library. MiXCR, applied by TCRdb to the PCR reads, yields one record per CDR3 protein. Among about 58,000 distinct CDR3 sequences listed, around 40% were seen once. Per the germline V gene, CDR1 is LNHNV and CDR2 is YYDKDF (reference sequence). This CDR3 contains 15 residues. The trim removed 3 bases at V and 2 bases at J, leaving 3 bases unmatched. Points from the study as a whole: Fresh T-cell production supplied most of the T-cell counts and diversity seen one year after transplant.

The receptor comes from a male patient between 10 and 17 years old who had a stem cell transplant for acute lymphoblastic leukemia, so the T cells may come from the graft donor. The specimen was PBMCs, mostly from graft donor cells, collected 360 days after TCRalphabeta/CD19-depleted stem cell transplant. This rearrangement joins TRBV15 to TRBJ2-1; TRBD1 matches 8 bases. The chain's CDR3 is CATSSRTGTYNEQFF. CDR3 sequence (DNA): TGTGCCACCAGCAGTCGGACAGGGACCTACAATGAGCAGTTCTTC.